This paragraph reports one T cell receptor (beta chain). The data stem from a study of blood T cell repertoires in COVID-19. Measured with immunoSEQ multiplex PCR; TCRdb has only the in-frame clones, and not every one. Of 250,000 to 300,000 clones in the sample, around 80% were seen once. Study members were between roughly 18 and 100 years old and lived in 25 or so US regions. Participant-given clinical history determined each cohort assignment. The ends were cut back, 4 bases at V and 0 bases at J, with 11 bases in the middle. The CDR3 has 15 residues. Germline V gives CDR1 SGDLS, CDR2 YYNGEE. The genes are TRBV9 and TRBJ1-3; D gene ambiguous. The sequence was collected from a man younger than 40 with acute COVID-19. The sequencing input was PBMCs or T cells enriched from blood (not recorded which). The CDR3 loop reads CASSPSADSGNTIYF. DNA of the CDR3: TGTGCCAGCAGCCCCTCCGCGGACTCTGGAAACACCATATATTTT.